Listed below are T cell receptor beta chains from one sample, sequenced in a study of vaccination effects on CD4 cells after COVID-19. Profiled with immunoSEQ multiplex PCR; TCRdb holds only in-frame clones, not every one. The sample includes tens of thousands of clones, around 85% seen only once; the top ten take 2.4%. These TCRs are of unknown antigen specificity. The specimen was CD4+ T cells from PBMCs cultured without peptide, collected after COVID-19 vaccination. Receptor source: a human donor who received a COVID-19 vaccine. Each CDR3 is given with its conserved first and last residue. A D gene is named only where the DNA matches it firmly. A clone size is listed for some rows: how often the clone was seen (once, few, many), or a class if it is expanded.

V	D	J	size	DNA	CDR3
TRBV6-1	.	TRBJ2-5	.	TGTGCCAGCAGTGAATTTGTACAGGACCAAGAGACCCAGTACTTC	CASSEFVQDQETQYF
TRBV5-1	TRBD1	TRBJ2-3	.	TGCGCCAGCAGCTTGCCGGACAGGGGGGTAGATACGCAGTATTTT	CASSLPDRGVDTQYF
TRBV5-1	.	TRBJ1-5	.	TGCGCCAGCAGCTATATAGGGGATCAGCCCCAGCATTTT	CASSYIGDQPQHF
TRBV2	.	TRBJ2-5	once	TGTGCCAGCAGCCTACAGCAAGGGCAAGAGACCCAGTACTTC	CASSLQQGQETQYF
TRBV6-1	.	TRBJ2-5	.	TGTGCCAGCAGTGAGACCCCCAGGGCAGGGGAGACCCAGTACTTC	CASSETPRAGETQYF
TRBV29-1	.	TRBJ1-5	.	TGCAGCGTGCGGGCACAGGGAGAAGGGCCCCAGCATTTT	CSVRAQGEGPQHF
TRBV5-1	.	TRBJ2-1	once	TGCGCCAGCAATTTTGGGGGGAATTCCTACAATGAGCAGTTCTTC	CASNFGGNSYNEQFF
TRBV4-3	TRBD1	TRBJ1-3	once	TGCGCCAGCAGCCAAGACCGACAGGGGATCTCTGGAAACACCATATATTTT	CASSQDRQGISGNTIYF
TRBV9	.	TRBJ1-5	few	TGTGCCAGCAGCGTAGGCGACTATAGCAATCAGCCCCAGCATTTT	CASSVGDYSNQPQHF
TRBV6-1	TRBD1	TRBJ1-2	.	TGTGCCAGCAGTGATCGTAGGCAGGGGGGTGATGGCTACACCTTC	CASSDRRQGGDGYTF
TRBV3-1/TRBV3-2	.	TRBJ2-3	.	TGTGCCAGCAGCCAACCCGTAGTACAGGGAGGGGGCACAGATACGCAGTATTTT	CASSQPVVQGGGTDTQYF
TRBV9	.	TRBJ1-1	.	TGTGCCAGCAAACGGACAGAGAACACTGAAGCTTTCTTT	CASKRTENTEAFF
TRBV2	TRBD1	TRBJ2-2	few	TGTGCCAGCGAGGGACAGACCACCGGGGAGCTGTTTTTT	CASEGQTTGELFF
TRBV19	TRBD2	TRBJ2-3	.	TGTGCCAGTGCGGGGGGCCCGGGGACTAGCATAGATACGCAGTATTTT	CASAGGPGTSIDTQYF
TRBV7-2	.	TRBJ2-5	once	TGTGCCAGCAGCTTGGCAGGGCGAGGCGAGACCCAGTACTTC	CASSLAGRGETQYF
TRBV7-8	TRBD1	TRBJ1-2	.	TGTGCCAGCAGCCTAATAAACGCCGGGACAGCCAACTACACCTTC	CASSLINAGTANYTF
TRBV18	.	TRBJ1-1	once	TGTGCCAGCTCACAAGGGGAGAACACTGAAGCTTTCTTT	CASSQGENTEAFF
TRBV24-1	.	TRBJ2-2	few	TGTGCCACCAGTGACGTACAGGGATCGAACACCGGGGAGCTGTTTTTT	CATSDVQGSNTGELFF